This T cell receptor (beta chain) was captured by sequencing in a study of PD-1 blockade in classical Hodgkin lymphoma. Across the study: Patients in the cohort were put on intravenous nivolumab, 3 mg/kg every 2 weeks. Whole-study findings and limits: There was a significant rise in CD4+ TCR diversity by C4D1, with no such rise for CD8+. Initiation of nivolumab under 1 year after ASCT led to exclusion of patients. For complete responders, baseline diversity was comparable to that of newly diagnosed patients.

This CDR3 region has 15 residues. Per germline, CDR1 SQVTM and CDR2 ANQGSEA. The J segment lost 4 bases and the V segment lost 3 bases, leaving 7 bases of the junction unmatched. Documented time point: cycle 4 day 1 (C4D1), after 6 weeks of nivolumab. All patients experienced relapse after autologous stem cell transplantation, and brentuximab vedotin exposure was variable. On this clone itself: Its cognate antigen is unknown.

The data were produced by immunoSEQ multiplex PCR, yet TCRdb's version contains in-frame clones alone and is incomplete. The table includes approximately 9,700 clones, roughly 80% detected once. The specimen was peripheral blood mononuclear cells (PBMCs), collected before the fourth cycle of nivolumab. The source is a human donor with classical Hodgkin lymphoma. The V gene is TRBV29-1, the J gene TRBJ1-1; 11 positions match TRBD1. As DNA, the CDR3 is TGCAGCGTTGACGTTCGGACAGGGGGCATCACTGAAGCTTTCTTT. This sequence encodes CSVDVRTGGITEAFF.